This is a list of T cell receptor beta chains from one sample in a study of vaccination effects on CD4 cells after COVID-19. These TCRs are of unknown antigen specificity. The method was immunoSEQ multiplex PCR; TCRdb's version includes in-frame clones alone and lacks a portion of them. The table records roughly 25,000 clones, about 72% of them present only once. The material was CD4+ T cells from PBMCs cultured with HCoV-OC43 spike peptides, obtained before COVID-19 vaccination. Receptor source: a human donor who received a COVID-19 vaccine. The CDR3 runs from the conserved cysteine through the conserved F or W.

j_gene	v_gene	CDR3aa
TRBJ1-3	TRBV18	CASSPPSGTENTIYF
TRBJ1-1	TRBV11-2	CASRFGMGYSMNTEAFF
TRBJ2-3	TRBV9	CASSDPGLAVWLGTDTQYF
TRBJ2-1	TRBV6-4	CASSDYWTGANEQFF
TRBJ1-3	TRBV6-6	CASNSGNTIYF
TRBJ2-7	TRBV7-9	CASSLVIWGASSYEQYF
TRBJ2-3	TRBV23-1	CASSQSAGLGGTDTQYF
TRBJ2-1	TRBV20-1	CSVRERDRQFF
TRBJ2-1	TRBV24-1	CATSEWGRGSYNEQFF
TRBJ1-1	TRBV6-1	CASSEVARGAFF
TRBJ1-2	TRBV6-5	CASSRGVGGRGYTF
TRBJ1-6	TRBV20-1	CSASGGGGGDSPLHF
TRBJ1-1	TRBV7-2	CASSEDRVAEAFF
TRBJ2-7	TRBV6-1	CASSEQRYEQYF
TRBJ1-4	TRBV6-5	CASSYTTDLVGKLFF
TRBJ1-2	TRBV7-9	CASSLGVAGSYGYTF
TRBJ2-7	TRBV7-9	CASSLGQAQYF
TRBJ2-1	TRBV6-6	CASRPGLAGVHEQFF
TRBJ2-2	TRBV11-2	CASSFGVRTGELFF
TRBJ2-3	TRBV5-5	CASSPKPTGLAALTDTQYF
TRBJ1-3	TRBV19	CASSRQGIGNTIYF
TRBJ2-1	TRBV3-1/TRBV3-2	CASSQNRGRSSYNEQFF
TRBJ1-1	TRBV6-2/TRBV6-3	CASSYPGTGRDTEAFF
TRBJ1-2	TRBV6-2/TRBV6-3	CASSYLRTRTDYTF
TRBJ2-1	TRBV6-5	CASKSAGAVANEQFF
TRBJ1-2	TRBV3-1/TRBV3-2	CASSQVGFNSYGYTF
TRBJ1-5	TRBV12-3/TRBV12-4	CASSWDQGQPQHF
TRBJ1-2	TRBV6-5	CASSPIPGGAEGYTF
TRBJ1-1	TRBV3-1/TRBV3-2	CASSLVGGEAFF
TRBJ1-5	TRBV6-5	CASRRLGQGNQPQHF
TRBJ2-1	TRBV6-1	CASSDGTGVFNEQFF
TRBJ2-5	TRBV5-1	CASSLVARETQYF
TRBJ2-3	TRBV10-1	CASRAGGLSDTQYF
TRBJ2-1	TRBV12-3/TRBV12-4	CASSLNYEQFF
TRBJ1-2	TRBV18	CASSPPAIGGYTF
TRBJ1-2	TRBV30	CAYWGGTGRYGYTF
TRBJ2-3	TRBV19	CASNLLAGGVDTQYF
TRBJ1-1	TRBV5-1	CASSWATGLNTEAFF
TRBJ2-6	TRBV6-1	CASSEEGSGANVLTF
TRBJ1-2	TRBV19	CASSISGTGYGYTF
TRBJ2-7	TRBV10-3	CAITPGQVLHEQYF
TRBJ2-4	TRBV19	CATGVGNIQYF
TRBJ1-5	TRBV6-1	CASSERTIQPQHF
TRBJ1-5	TRBV28	CASSPGQADLGPQHF
TRBJ2-3	TRBV5-1	CASSSGLGSTDTQYF
TRBJ2-1	TRBV5-4	CASSLADRGGNEQFF
TRBJ2-2	TRBV15	CATSRATGNTGELFF
TRBJ1-5	TRBV7-9	CASSLERSNQPQHF
TRBJ1-2	TRBV10-1	CASSEALQGGYTF
TRBJ2-7	TRBV6-6	CASSFVSSGASYEQYF
TRBJ1-2	TRBV18	CASSPQSAGIFGYTF
TRBJ1-4	TRBV7-9	CASSLGMHREGEKLFF
TRBJ2-7	TRBV5-4	CASSSGAGNSYEQYF
TRBJ2-2	TRBV5-6	CASSPKVGELFF
TRBJ2-7	TRBV5-4	CASSLGGRGSSYEQYF
TRBJ1-1	TRBV30	CAWSLLGNTEAFF
TRBJ2-1	TRBV14	CASSHHRTASYNEQFF
TRBJ2-7	TRBV6-5	CASSPRFSGTYEQYF
TRBJ2-5	TRBV5-4	CASSWGGGKETQYF